This TCR beta chain is drawn from a study of vaccination effects on CD4 cells after COVID-19. Antigen-specific CD4+ T cells were first expanded with viral peptide pools by the ViraFEST assay and only then sequenced. An approximately nine-day culture period preceded the isolation of CD4+ T cells. The healthy vaccine recipients, who had no prior SARS-CoV-2 infection, showed negative nucleocapsid antibodies. Concerning this clone itself: Its target is not known.

Data came from immunoSEQ multiplex PCR; TCRdb stores just in-frame clones and leaves some out. In the table there are 70,000 or so clones, 78% of which are singletons. The length of the CDR3 is 14 residues. The germline V and J ends were trimmed by 5 bases and 2 bases, with 11 bases remaining between them. Germline V gene lookup returns CDR1 SGHAT and CDR2 FQNNGV. The chain carries TRBV11-2 and TRBJ2-3, with D possibly called TRBD1 or TRBD2 (5 bases each). The clonotype comes from a human donor who received a COVID-19 vaccine. The sequencing used CD4+ T cells from PBMCs cultured with SARS-CoV-2 spike peptides, collected before COVID-19 vaccination. DNA of the CDR3: TGTGCCAGCAGCCCCCGGGGCTCCACAGATACGCAGTATTTT. Translation gives CASSPRGSTDTQYF.